This paragraph covers one T cell receptor (beta chain) sequence. This CDR3 has 14 residues. The V end lost 3 bases, the J end lost 5 bases, and 13 bases lay between the germline ends. In germline, CDR1 is LNHDA, CDR2 SQIVND (reference sequence). The data originate from a study of T cell responses to AZD1222 COVID-19 vaccine. The method was immunoSEQ multiplex PCR; TCRdb's version includes in-frame clones alone and lacks a portion of them. Altogether 85,000 to 100,000 clones are present, 80% to 90% being singletons, with the ten largest covering about 6%. The specimen was peripheral blood, collected on day 0 of AZD1222 vaccination. The gene calls are TRBV19 and TRBJ1-2, with D possibly matching TRBD1 (5 bases). This clonotype was obtained from an adult in good health. CDR3 residues: CASSIRREGYGYTF. The CDR3 bases are TGTGCCAGTAGTATTCGGCGGGAGGGGTATGGCTACACCTTC.